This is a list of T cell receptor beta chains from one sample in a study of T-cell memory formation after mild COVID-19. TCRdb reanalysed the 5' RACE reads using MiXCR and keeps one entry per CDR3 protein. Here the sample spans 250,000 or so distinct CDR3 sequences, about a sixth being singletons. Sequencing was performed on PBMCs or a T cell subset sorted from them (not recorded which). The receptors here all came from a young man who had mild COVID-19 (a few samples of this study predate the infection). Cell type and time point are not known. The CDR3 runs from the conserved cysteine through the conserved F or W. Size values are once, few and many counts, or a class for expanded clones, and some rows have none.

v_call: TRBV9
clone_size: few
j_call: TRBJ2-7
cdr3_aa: CASSVGVGLSSYEQYF

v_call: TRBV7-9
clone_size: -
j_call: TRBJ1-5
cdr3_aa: CASRQNGEPQHF

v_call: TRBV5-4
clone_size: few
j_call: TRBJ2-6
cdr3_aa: CASSLEVVGILSGANVLTF

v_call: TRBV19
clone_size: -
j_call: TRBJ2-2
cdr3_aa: CASSLQEVTGELFF

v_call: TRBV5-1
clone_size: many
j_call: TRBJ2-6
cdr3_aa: CASTPAVLAGANVLTF

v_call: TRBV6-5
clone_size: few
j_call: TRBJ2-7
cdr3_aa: CASSPRSGRNEQYF

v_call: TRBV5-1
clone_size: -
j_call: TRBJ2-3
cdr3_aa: CASSGGPQRHFYDPSTDTQYF

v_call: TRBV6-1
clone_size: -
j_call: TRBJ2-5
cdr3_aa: CASSEVGGGETQYF

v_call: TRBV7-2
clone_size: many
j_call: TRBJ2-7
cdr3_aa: CASSLDRISYEQYF

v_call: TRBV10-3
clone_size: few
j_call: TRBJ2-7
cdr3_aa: CATQGGSGGNYEQYF

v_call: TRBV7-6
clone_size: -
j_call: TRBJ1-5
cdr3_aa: CASSRVGGGNQPQHF

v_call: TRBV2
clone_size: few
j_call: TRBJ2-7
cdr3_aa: CASRTPGAGTYEQYF

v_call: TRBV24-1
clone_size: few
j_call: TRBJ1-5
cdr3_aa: CATSAQGQGRQPQHF

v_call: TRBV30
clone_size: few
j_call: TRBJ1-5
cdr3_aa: CAWGVGQPQHF

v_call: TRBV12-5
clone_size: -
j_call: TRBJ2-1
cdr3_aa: CASGLVLSKTTYNEQFF

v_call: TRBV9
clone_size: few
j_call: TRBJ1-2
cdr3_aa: CASSVGQGPYGYTF

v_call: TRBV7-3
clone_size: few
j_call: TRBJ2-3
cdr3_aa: CASSLRGTRSDTQYF

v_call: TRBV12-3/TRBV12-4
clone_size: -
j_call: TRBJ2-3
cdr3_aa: CATNSGASTDTQYF

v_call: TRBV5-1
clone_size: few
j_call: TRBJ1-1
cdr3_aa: CASSHGTTNTEAFF

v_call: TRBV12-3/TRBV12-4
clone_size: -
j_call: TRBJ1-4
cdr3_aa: CASSGSRTRGEKLFF

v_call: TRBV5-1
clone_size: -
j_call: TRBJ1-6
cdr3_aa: CASSPRLQGNSPLHF

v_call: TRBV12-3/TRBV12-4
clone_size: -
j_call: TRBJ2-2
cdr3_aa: CASSLAGEAGELFF

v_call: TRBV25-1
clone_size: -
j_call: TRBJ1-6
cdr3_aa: CASLSAVSNSPLHF

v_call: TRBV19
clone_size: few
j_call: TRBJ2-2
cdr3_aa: CASTLDENTGELFF

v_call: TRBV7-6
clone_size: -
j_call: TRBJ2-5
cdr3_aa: CASSLGPRETQYF

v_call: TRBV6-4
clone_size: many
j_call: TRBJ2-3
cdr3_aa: CASSDSTSGGDTQYF

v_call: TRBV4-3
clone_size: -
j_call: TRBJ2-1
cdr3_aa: CASSLSPLAGGREQFF

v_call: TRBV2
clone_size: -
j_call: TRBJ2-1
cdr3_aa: CASSEGGGGYNEQFF

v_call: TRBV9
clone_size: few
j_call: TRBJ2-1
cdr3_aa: CASSASTGRNHEQFF

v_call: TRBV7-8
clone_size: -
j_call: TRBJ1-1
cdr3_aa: CASSLRQKWASTEAFF

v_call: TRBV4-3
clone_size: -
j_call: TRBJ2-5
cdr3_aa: CASSPESDRAETQYF

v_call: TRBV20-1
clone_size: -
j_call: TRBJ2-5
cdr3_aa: CSARVTSGGFQETQYF

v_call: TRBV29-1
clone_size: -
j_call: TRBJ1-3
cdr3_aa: CSAGTGHPMGNTIYF

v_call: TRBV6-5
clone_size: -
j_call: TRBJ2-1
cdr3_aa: CASSYPGTGSEQFF

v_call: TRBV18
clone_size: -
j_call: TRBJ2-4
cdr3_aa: CASSPEAFRWGDIQYF

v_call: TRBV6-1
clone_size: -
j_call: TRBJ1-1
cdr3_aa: CASSEAPTGGTEAFF

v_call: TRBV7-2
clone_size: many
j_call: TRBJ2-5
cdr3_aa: CASSYGQVGETQYF

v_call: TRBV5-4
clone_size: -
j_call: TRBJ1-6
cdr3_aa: CASRERDSYNSPLHF

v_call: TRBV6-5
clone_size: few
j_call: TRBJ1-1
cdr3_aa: CASSYSVLRAEAFF

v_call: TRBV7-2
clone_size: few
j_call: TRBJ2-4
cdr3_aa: CASSLSTFLAKNIQYF

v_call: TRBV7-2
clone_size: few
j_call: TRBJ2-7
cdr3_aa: CASSFQWVQYF

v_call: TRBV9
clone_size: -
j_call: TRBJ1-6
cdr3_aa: CASSGGWGDFNSPLHF